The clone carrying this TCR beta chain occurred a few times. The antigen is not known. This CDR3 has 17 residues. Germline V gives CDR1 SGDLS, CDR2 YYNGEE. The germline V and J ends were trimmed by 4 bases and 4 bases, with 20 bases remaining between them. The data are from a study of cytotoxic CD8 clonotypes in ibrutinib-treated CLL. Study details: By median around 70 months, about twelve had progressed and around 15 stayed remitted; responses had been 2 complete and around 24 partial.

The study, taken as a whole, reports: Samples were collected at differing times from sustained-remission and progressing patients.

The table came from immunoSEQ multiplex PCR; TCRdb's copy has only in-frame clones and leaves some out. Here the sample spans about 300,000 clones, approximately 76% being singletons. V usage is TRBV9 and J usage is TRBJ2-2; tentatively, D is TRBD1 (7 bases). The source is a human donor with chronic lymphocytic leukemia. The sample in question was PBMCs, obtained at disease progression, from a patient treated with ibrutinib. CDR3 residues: CASSFTSTGRRTGELFF. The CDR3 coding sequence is TGTGCCAGCAGCTTTACATCGACAGGGAGGCGCACCGGGGAGCTGTTTTTT.